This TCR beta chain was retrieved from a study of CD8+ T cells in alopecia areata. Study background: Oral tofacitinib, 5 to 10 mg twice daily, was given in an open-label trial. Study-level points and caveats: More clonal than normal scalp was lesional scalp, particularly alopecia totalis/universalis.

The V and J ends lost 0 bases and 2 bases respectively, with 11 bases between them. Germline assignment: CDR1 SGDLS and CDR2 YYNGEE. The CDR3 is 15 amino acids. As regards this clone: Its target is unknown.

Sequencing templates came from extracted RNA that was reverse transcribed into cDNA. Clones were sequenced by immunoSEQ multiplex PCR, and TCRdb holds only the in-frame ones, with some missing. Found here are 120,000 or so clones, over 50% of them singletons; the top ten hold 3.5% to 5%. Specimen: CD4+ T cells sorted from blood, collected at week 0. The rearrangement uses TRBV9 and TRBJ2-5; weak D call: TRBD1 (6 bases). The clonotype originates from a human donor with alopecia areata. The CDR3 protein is CASSVAGTPQETQYF. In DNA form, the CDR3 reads TGTGCCAGCAGCGTAGCTGGGACACCTCAAGAGACCCAGTACTTC. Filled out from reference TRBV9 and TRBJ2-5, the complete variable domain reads DSGVTQTPKHLITATGQRVTLRCSPRSGDLSVYWYQQSLDQGLQFLIQYYNGEERAKGNILERFSAQQFPDLHSELNLSSLELGDSALYFCASSVAGTPQETQYFGPGTRLLVL.